These 28 T cell receptor beta chains share one sample of origin, sequenced in a study of molecular identifiers for immune sequencing clone quantification. Each CDR3 protein gets one entry after TCRdb re-called the PCR reads with MiXCR. The sample lists roughly 630,000 distinct CDR3 sequences; about 25% were seen once. The sequencing sample was made of naive CD8+ T cells from blood, with Jurkat cell RNA spiked in. Indicated subset: FACS-sorted CD8+CD4-CCR7+CD45RA+ naive T cells. The origin of the receptors is a human donor in good health. Some libraries in this study had Jurkat cell RNA spiked in.

This clonotype was seen only a few times. The chain uses TRBV15 and TRBJ2-7; D possibly corresponds to TRBD2 (6 bases). CDR3 length equals 15 residues. Germline V gene data show CDR1 as LNHNV and CDR2 as YYDKDF (reference sequence). Between the trimmed V and J ends, which lost 4 bases and 2 bases, there was a span of 15 bases. The CDR3: CATSNPGGRTYEQYF. Here the CDR3 DNA reads TGTGCCACCAGCAACCCAGGAGGGAGGACCTACGAGCAGTACTTC.

Comment on this clonotype: A much larger clone lies one base from this, so it may be a read error. V and J are TRBV9 and TRBJ2-3, with D perhaps TRBD2 (5 bases). The CDR3 runs 16 residues. Germline CDR1 and CDR2: SGDLS and YYNGEE. V was cut by 4 bases and J by 0 bases, with 15 bases left in between. CDR3 residues: CASSSGWRPSTDTQYF. The CDR3 DNA reads TGTGCCAGCAGCTCAGGCTGGAGGCCTAGCACAGATACGCAGTATTTT.

A remark on this clonotype: This sequence may be a read error, since a much larger clone differs from it by one base. This chain links TRBV28 with TRBJ1-1; 11 bases are a match to TRBD1. The CDR3 sequence is 17 residues long. Germline V CDR1 and CDR2: MDHEN, SYDVKM. The CDR3: CASSPPPDRGPVLEASF. The CDR3 DNA is TGTGCCAGCAGTCCCCCCCCGGACAGGGGGCCAGTGCTAGAAGCTTCCTTT.

Comments on this clonotype: A much larger clone differs from this one at a single base, so this may be a read error. The chain recombines TRBV12-3 or TRBV12-4 with TRBJ1-5; D is uncertain. This CDR3 region has 14 residues. CDR3 in amino acids: CASRLGYSNRPQHF. The CDR3 nucleotides are TGTGCCAGCAGGTTGGGATATAGCAATCGGCCCCAGCATTTT.

This chain connects TRBV4-3 to TRBJ2-1; weak D call: TRBD2 (6 bases). Trimming stripped 1 base from V and 8 bases from J, with 15 bases between. There are 15 residues in the CDR3. CDR1 and CDR2 (germline): LGHNA, YSLEER. The CDR3 coding sequence is TGCGCCAGCAGCCAAGCGGGACTGGGCACACATGAGCAGTTCTTC. Amino acids: CASSQAGLGTHEQFF.

The chain couples TRBV6-1 to TRBJ2-5; 8 positions agree with TRBD1. The CDR3 has 17 amino acids. Germline V CDR1 and CDR2: MNHNS, SASEGT. V dropped 3 bases and J dropped 2; count of bases not matched to a gene: 11. CDR3 nucleotide sequence: TGTGCCAGCAGTGACTTAATTGGACAGGGTTTTCAAGAGACCCAGTACTTC. The encoded protein is CASSDLIGQGFQETQYF.

This clonotype was seen repeatedly, ten times or more. This chain links TRBV6-5 with TRBJ2-3; 10 nucleotides agree with TRBD1. CDR3 size: 17 residues. Trimming cost V 1 base and J 1 base; bases outside gene matches: 5. Germline CDR1 and CDR2: MNHEY and SVGAGI. Here the CDR3 DNA reads TGTGCCAGCAGTTACTTTCCCGGGACAGGGGGCACAGATACGCAGTATTTT. Its translation is CASSYFPGTGGTDTQYF.

In this sample, this clonotype turned up many times. The V and J genes are TRBV5-1 and TRBJ2-7, with D perhaps TRBD2 (6 bases). V was shortened by 1 base and J by 2 bases, with 16 bases between the two germline ends. The CDR3 totals 16 residues. From germline, CDR1 is SGHRS and CDR2 YFSETQ. CDR3 region: CASSLRSGLGTYEQYF. The CDR3 DNA reads as TGCGCCAGCAGCTTGAGGTCGGGACTGGGGACCTACGAGCAGTACTTC. Filled out from reference TRBV5-1 and TRBJ2-7, the complete variable domain reads KAGVTQTPRYLIKTRGQQVTLSCSPISGHRSVSWYQQTPGQGLQFLFEYFSETQRNKGNFPGRFSGRQFSNSRSEMNVSTLELGDSALYLCASSLRSGLGTYEQYFGPGTRLTVT.

This clonotype was found many times. This rearrangement joins TRBV4-3 to TRBJ2-3, with 7 bases aligning to TRBD2. Trimming took 0 bases from V and 5 from J; bases not matched to a gene: 5. From germline, CDR1 is LGHNA and CDR2 YSLEER. CDR3 length: 15 amino acids. CDR3 residues: CASSQETGGRDTQYF. CDR3 bases: TGCGCCAGCAGCCAAGAAACGGGGGGAAGAGATACGCAGTATTTT.

The V gene is TRBV9, the J gene TRBJ2-7, with a possible D match to TRBD2 (5 bases). V was shortened by 0 bases and J by 0 bases, with 10 bases between the two germline ends. The CDR3 has 15 residues. CDR1 and CDR2 from the germline V gene are SGDLS and YYNGEE. The CDR3 DNA reads TGTGCCAGCAGCGTAGGAAGCGGAGTCTCCTACGAGCAGTACTTC. This sequence encodes CASSVGSGVSYEQYF.

This clonotype has a count of ten or more. This chain joins TRBV4-1 and TRBJ2-5; 8 nucleotides match TRBD1. The CDR3 runs to 15 residues. V lost 3 bases, J lost 2 bases, and 5 bases stayed unmatched. Germline values: CDR1 MGHRA, CDR2 YSYEKL. The CDR3 region has the DNA TGCGCCAGCAGCCAGGGCAGGGGGCCACAAGAGACCCAGTACTTC. It yields the protein CASSQGRGPQETQYF.

As to this clonotype: A much larger clonotype is one base distant, so this may be a read error. This chain joins TRBV4-1 and TRBJ2-5; 11 bases match TRBD1. The CDR3 is 18 amino acids. Losses at the gene ends were 4 bases for V and 4 bases for J; bases not matched to a gene: 14. CDR1 and CDR2 (germline): MGHRA, YSYEKL. CDR3 sequence reads: CASSLIGPLGQGGETQYF. The CDR3 region has the DNA TGCGCCAGCAGCCTTATCGGACCCTTGGGACAGGGGGGAGAGACCCAGTACTTC.

Remarks on this clonotype: A read error is possible here, since a much larger clone lies one base away. The chain employs TRBV7-9 and TRBJ1-1; TRBD1 might be the D (5 bases). Trimming took off 7 bases at V and 6 bases at J, with 15 bases between the two ends. Germline values: CDR1 SEHNR, CDR2 FQNEAQ (reference sequence). The CDR3 has 13 residues. The CDR3 is CASTRGIPAEAFF. The CDR3 DNA is TGTGCCAGCACCCGGGGGATTCCCGCTGAAGCTTTCTTT.

As concerns this clonotype: The junction departs from germline at one end; a sequencing error may be responsible. V gene TRBV30 combines with J gene TRBJ2-5; no firm D call. Germline-derived CDR1 and CDR2 are GTSNPN and SVGIG (reference sequence). CDR3 length: 12 residues. CDR3 loop: CAWSYSQETRYF. The CDR3 DNA is TGTGCCTGGAGCTACAGCCAAGAGACCCGGTACTTC.

The table lists this clonotype with many counts. The J gene is TRBJ2-3, the V gene TRBV4-3, with unresolved D. The CDR3 contains 14 residues. V dropped 0 bases and J dropped 5 bases, with 9 bases sitting between them. The germline gives CDR1 LGHNA, CDR2 YSLEER. This CDR3 is CASSQDVGGDTQYF. CDR3 in DNA: TGCGCCAGCAGCCAAGATGTCGGCGGAGATACGCAGTATTTT.

Only a few counts were recorded for this clonotype. The chain has TRBV7-9 and TRBJ1-1; no definite D call. Germline V gene lookup returns CDR1 SEHNR and CDR2 FQNEAQ (reference sequence). CDR3 length equals 14 residues. Trimming shortened V by 2 bases and J by 3 bases, and 10 bases separated the two germline ends. CDR3 residues: CASSLIGADTEAFF. DNA for the CDR3: TGTGCCAGCAGCTTAATCGGTGCGGACACTGAAGCTTTCTTT.

This clonotype was found many times. The V gene is TRBV5-1, the J gene TRBJ2-2; 7 positions match TRBD2. The CDR3 loop spans 13 amino acids. CDR1 SGHRS and CDR2 YFSETQ come from the germline V gene. V was pared by 7 bases and J by 6 bases, with 6 bases of the junction left unmatched. CDR3 residues: CASQIAGSGELFF. Written as DNA, the CDR3 is TGCGCCAGCCAAATAGCGGGCTCCGGGGAGCTGTTTTTT.

This clonotype was counted only a few times. The chain is built from TRBV9 and TRBJ1-6, with D uncertain. Germline-derived CDR1 and CDR2 are SGDLS and YYNGEE. The CDR3 has 15 residues. The V gene lost 4 bases and the J gene lost 4 bases, with 12 bases spanning the gap. The CDR3 coding sequence is TGTGCCAGCAGCATCACGGGAATTTATAATTCACCCCTCCACTTT. It yields the protein CASSITGIYNSPLHF. Using reference TRBV9 and TRBJ1-6 for the parts outside the CDR3, the full variable domain is DSGVTQTPKHLITATGQRVTLRCSPRSGDLSVYWYQQSLDQGLQFLIQYYNGEERAKGNILERFSAQQFPDLHSELNLSSLELGDSALYFCASSITGIYNSPLHFGNGTRLTVT.

To note about this clonotype: A read error may account for a junction end that differs from germline. This chain connects TRBV29-1 to TRBJ2-7; D ambiguous. CDR1 SQVTM and CDR2 ANQGSEA come from the germline V gene. CDR3 length: 11 residues. The CDR3 reads CSVQFSYEQHF. As DNA, the CDR3 is TGCAGCGTTCAGTTCTCCTACGAGCAGCACTTC.

This clonotype was counted ten times or more. The genes are TRBV7-2 and TRBJ2-3, with TRBD2 identical over 10 bases. The junction had 10 bases not matched to a gene; V was cut back by 1 base and J by 0 bases. CDR1 and CDR2 from the germline V gene are SGHTA and FQGNSA. The CDR3 totals 19 residues. CDR3 in DNA: TGTGCCAGCAGCTTAGGGCTAGCGGGGGTTCTCCCTAGCACAGATACGCAGTATTTT. This sequence encodes CASSLGLAGVLPSTDTQYF.

V usage is TRBV7-3 and J usage is TRBJ2-3; TRBD2 might be the D (5 bases). Trimming took off 0 bases at V and 2 bases at J, with 9 bases between the two ends. The CDR3 loop spans 15 amino acids. Germline CDR1 reads SGHTA; CDR2 reads FQGTGA. CDR3 region: CASSLTLAFTDTQYF. CDR3 in DNA: TGTGCCAGCAGCTTAACGCTAGCATTCACAGATACGCAGTATTTT.

On this clonotype: This clone may be a read error of a much larger clone one base away. Since no conserved phenylalanine or tryptophan closes the CDR3, a read error is the likely cause. This sequence joins TRBV5-1 and TRBJ1-4; possible D gene TRBD1, 5 bases. CDR3 size: 13 residues. CDR1 and CDR2 from the germline V gene are SGHRS and YFSETQ. The ends were cut back, 5 bases at V and 8 bases at J, with 13 bases in the middle. The CDR3 DNA sequence: TGCGCCAGCAGTGGGGGGGACGAGGAAAAACTGTTTCTT. Protein product: CASSGGDEEKLFL.

This clonotype turned up a few times. The chain recombines TRBV19 with TRBJ2-7, with 9 bases fitting TRBD2. J gave up 0 bases and V 4 bases, and 4 bases lay outside the gene matches. From germline, CDR1 is LNHDA and CDR2 SQIVND (reference sequence). This CDR3 has 15 amino acids. The DNA for the CDR3 is TGTGCCAGTAGTACCAGCGGGAGGAGCTCCTACGAGCAGTACTTC. The encoded protein is CASSTSGRSSYEQYF.

Note on this clonotype: This sequence may be a read error, since a much larger clone differs from it by one base. The J gene is TRBJ1-4, the V gene TRBV6-2 or TRBV6-3; the match to TRBD1 covers 9 bases. The CDR3 runs 16 residues. CDR1 is MNHEY, CDR2 SVGEGT, per germline. The V gene end was trimmed by 6 bases and the J gene end by 8 bases; junction bases not matched to a gene: 13. The CDR3 here is CASRETFRDRDEKLFF. CDR3 nucleotides: TGTGCCAGCAGAGAAACATTCCGGGACAGGGACGAAAAACTGTTTTTT.

As to this clonotype: Possible read error: a much larger clone is one base away. The V call is TRBV29-1, the J call TRBJ2-3, with D perhaps matching TRBD2 (6 bases). Germline loops: CDR1 SQVTM, CDR2 ANQGSEA. Deletions cut 3 bases from V and 8 bases from J, with 18 bases between. CDR3 length: 14 residues. CDR3 nucleotides: TGCAGCGTTGATTCCGGGGGATCACAGACTACGCAGTATTTT. Translating it yields CSVDSGGSQTTQYF.

This clonotype was seen just once. The chain couples TRBV3-1 to TRBJ2-7; D possibly corresponds to TRBD1 (6 bases). This CDR3 spans 16 amino acids. CDR1 is LGHDT and CDR2 is YNNKEL in the germline V gene (reference sequence). Trimming shortened V by 4 bases and J by 1 base, and 17 bases separated the two germline ends. CDR3 DNA sequence: TGTGCCAGCAGCCGGTCCCCCCTGGGGGCGTCCTACGAGCAGTACTTC. It encodes CASSRSPLGASYEQYF.

This clonotype was observed a single time. This chain joins TRBV6-5 and TRBJ2-7; 11 positions agree with TRBD2. The CDR3 has 16 residues. The germline V gene has CDR1 MNHEY and CDR2 SVGAGI. After removal of 2 bases from V and 4 bases from J, the junction contained 7 bases not matched to a gene. The CDR3, as DNA: TGTGCCAGCAGTTACCAACTAGCGGGAGCAGTTTACGAGCAGTACTTC. It codes for CASSYQLAGAVYEQYF.

The DNA for the CDR3 is TGTGCCAGCAGTTACTCGACCCCCTTGAGGGTGAACTCCTACAATGAGCAGTTCTTC. It yields the protein CASSYSTPLRVNSYNEQFF. The chain is built from TRBV6-5 and TRBJ2-1; maybe TRBD2 (5 bases). This CDR3 is 19 amino acids long. Between the trimmed V and J ends, which lost 0 bases and 0 bases, there was a span of 18 bases. Germline values: CDR1 MNHEY, CDR2 SVGAGI.